This passage covers 6 T cell receptor beta chains from one sample sequenced in a study of cytomegalovirus exposure and HLA in healthy donors. The PCR had 60 Vbeta and 13 Jbeta primers. Assay: immunoSEQ multiplex PCR; the TCRdb copy retains only in-frame clones and omits some. Of about 94,000 clones listed, more than 60% are singletons. What was sequenced was PBMCs. Receptor source: a man aged 25-40 years in good health and CMV-seronegative.

A few counts support this clone. The chain is built from TRBV19 and TRBJ2-1; 10 positions match TRBD1. Germline V CDR1 and CDR2: LNHDA, SQIVND (reference sequence). This CDR3 has 14 residues. The V gene end was trimmed by 5 bases and the J gene end by 6 bases; junction bases not matched to a gene: 4. The chain's CDR3 is CASSPGTGANEQFF. DNA of the CDR3: TGTGCCAGTAGTCCCGGGACAGGGGCCAATGAGCAGTTCTTC. Full variable domain (outside the CDR3, taken from reference TRBV19 and TRBJ2-1): DGGITQSPKYLFRKEGQNVTLSCEQNLNHDAMYWYRQDPGQGLRLIYYSQIVNDFQKGDIAEGYSVSREKKESFPLTVTSAQKNPTAFYLCASSPGTGANEQFFGPGTRLTVL.

V and J are TRBV20-1 and TRBJ1-1; 7 nucleotides align to TRBD1. CDR3 length equals 11 residues. Per the germline V gene, CDR1 is DFQATT and CDR2 is SNEGSKA (reference sequence). J was trimmed by 8 bases and V by 7 bases; bases with no gene match: 7. CDR3 nucleotides: TGCAGTGGGAGTTTGGGACAGGAAGCTTTCTTT. Protein: CSGSLGQEAFF.

The sample holds a few counts of this clone. The gene calls are TRBV6-4 and TRBJ2-1, with 9 nucleotides matching TRBD2. V lost 3 bases and J lost 4; bases outside the gene matches: 4. The CDR3 extends over 15 amino acids. Germline-derived CDR1 and CDR2 are MRHNA and SNTAGT. CDR3 in DNA: TGTGCCAGCAGTGAAAGGCGGGAGGGATACAATGAGCAGTTCTTC. Protein product: CASSERREGYNEQFF.

The gene calls are TRBV7-8 and TRBJ1-1; D perhaps matches TRBD1 (6 bases). V was pared by 1 base and J by 4 bases, with 10 bases between. The CDR3 consists of 14 residues. The germline V gene has CDR1 SGHVS and CDR2 FQNEAQ. CDR3 coding DNA: TGTGCCAGCAGCTTAGTTGAACAGGGCACTGAAGCTTTCTTT. This gives the protein CASSLVEQGTEAFF.

This chain links TRBV27 with TRBJ2-3; D perhaps matches TRBD1 (5 bases). Trimming stripped 0 bases from V and 2 bases from J, with 9 bases between. Germline V gene sequence: CDR1 MNHEY, CDR2 SMNVEV (reference sequence). CDR3 length equals 15 residues. The CDR3 coding sequence is TGTGCCAGCAGTTTATCCCAGGGTACCACAGATACGCAGTATTTT. The encoded protein is CASSLSQGTTDTQYF.

This clone has only a few counts. The chain joins TRBV6-5 to TRBJ1-1; 8 positions match TRBD1. Trimming at V came to 0 bases and at J to 5 bases, leaving 5 bases not matched to a gene. This CDR3 spans 15 amino acids. CDR1 and CDR2 (germline): MNHEY, SVGAGI. The chain's CDR3 is CASSYSQGGRTEAFF. The DNA for the CDR3 is TGTGCCAGCAGTTACTCACAGGGGGGGAGAACTGAAGCTTTCTTT.